This T cell receptor (beta chain) was sequenced in a study of cytomegalovirus exposure and HLA in healthy donors. Background on the study: Ancestry clustering placed 81% of roughly 400 genotyped donors in the Caucasian-associated cluster. General study results and limits: For TCR beta chains, V- and J-gene trimming was later linked to a missense DCLRE1C variant. Sequencing likely produced, as an artifact, a cluster of highly shared sequence variants.

Concerning this clone itself: Its specificity is not known.

The PCR made use of 60 Vbeta and 13 Jbeta primers. Some clones are missing from TCRdb's copy, which holds only in-frame ones; the method was immunoSEQ multiplex PCR. This table holds about 230,000 clones, approximately 84% found once. CDR3 length: 14 amino acids. Germline CDR1 LNHDA, CDR2 SQIVND (reference sequence). The V segment lost 9 bases and the J segment 5 bases; nucleotides outside the gene matches: 11. This receptor was obtained from a woman between 40 and 55 years old in good health and CMV-seronegative. The source material was PBMCs. This chain uses TRBV19 with TRBJ1-1, with 8 positions matching TRBD1. Written as DNA, the CDR3 is TGTGCCAGCAGGGGGCGCGGGAGGGCAACTGAAGCTTTCTTT. Translated: CASRGRGRATEAFF.